These T cell receptor beta chains were read from a single sample in a study of blood T cell repertoires in COVID-19. This table comes from immunoSEQ multiplex PCR, and its TCRdb copy is limited to in-frame clones, with some not included. The sample consists of some 360,000 clones, around 87% of them appearing once. Sequencing was carried out using peripheral blood. These receptor sequences come from a woman aged 55-70 years with COVID-19, enrolled during active disease. The CDR3 runs from the conserved cysteine through the conserved F or W. D genes are given only for firm matches. Expanded clones are given a class, and other clones once, few, many or no size at all.

CDR3 protein	CDR3 DNA	clone size	V gene	J gene	D gene
CASSMSSGTSYEQYF	TGTGCCAGCAGTATGTCTAGCGGGACCTCCTACGAGCAGTACTTC	NA	TRBV6-4	TRBJ2-7	TRBD2
CASSRWAGDSGQETQYF	TGTGCCAGTAGTCGTTGGGCTGGGGATTCAGGGCAAGAGACCCAGTACTTC	NA	TRBV19	TRBJ2-5	NA
CASSPYRGTDTQYF	TGTGCCAGCAGCCCCTACCGGGGCACAGATACGCAGTATTTT	NA	TRBV3-1/TRBV3-2	TRBJ2-3	NA
CATSDFRASGGVYNEQFF	TGTGCCACCAGTGATTTTCGGGCTAGCGGGGGGGTCTACAATGAGCAGTTCTTC	NA	TRBV24-1	TRBJ2-1	TRBD2
CASSVEAVANTEAFF	TGTGCCAGCAGCGTAGAGGCAGTAGCTAACACTGAAGCTTTCTTT	NA	TRBV9	TRBJ1-1	NA
CASSPQTADNSPLHF	TGCGCCAGCAGCCCCCAGACAGCAGATAATTCACCCCTCCACTTT	NA	TRBV5-1	TRBJ1-6	NA
CASSYSWQNNSPLHF	TGTGCCAGCAGTTACTCATGGCAGAATAATTCACCCCTCCACTTT	NA	TRBV6-5	TRBJ1-6	NA
CASSSYVLNTEAFF	TGTGCCAGCAGCTCCTATGTCCTGAACACTGAAGCTTTCTTT	NA	TRBV9	TRBJ1-1	NA
CASSLAQSTEAFF	TGTGCCAGCAGCTTAGCACAGAGCACTGAAGCTTTCTTT	NA	TRBV7-9	TRBJ1-1	NA
CASDGRTEKLFF	TGTGCCAGTGACGGGAGGACTGAAAAACTGTTTTTT	once	TRBV6-5	TRBJ1-4	NA
CASSQTTGNTEAFF	TGTGCCAGCAGCCAAACTACAGGGAACACTGAAGCTTTCTTT	NA	TRBV3-1/TRBV3-2	TRBJ1-1	NA
CSARGKGVAFF	TGCAGTGCTAGGGGGAAAGGGGTAGCTTTCTTT	once	TRBV20-1	TRBJ1-1	NA
CASSYRDRVTGTEAFF	TGTGCCAGCAGCTACCGGGACAGGGTTACTGGCACTGAAGCTTTCTTT	NA	TRBV7-8	TRBJ1-1	TRBD1
CASSRNPRVVLSGNTIYF	TGTGCCAGCAGCCGAAACCCTCGAGTGGTCCTCTCTGGAAACACCATATATTTT	NA	TRBV6-2/TRBV6-3	TRBJ1-3	NA
CASSLTGPMNTEAFF	TGTGCCAGCAGCCTGACGGGTCCCATGAACACTGAAGCTTTCTTT	once	TRBV7-2	TRBJ1-1	NA
CASSYKVGGAYNEQFF	TGTGCCAGCAGTTACAAGGTGGGGGGGGCCTACAATGAGCAGTTCTTC	NA	TRBV6-6	TRBJ2-1	TRBD2
CASSFGTGGSWETQYF	TGTGCCAGCAGTTTTGGAACAGGGGGCAGTTGGGAGACCCAGTACTTC	NA	TRBV27	TRBJ2-5	TRBD1
CASSLSQGGNTEAFF	TGTGCCAGCAGTTTATCTCAGGGGGGGAACACTGAAGCTTTCTTT	NA	TRBV28	TRBJ1-1	TRBD1
CATSDSGTGVGDAGELFF	TGTGCCACCAGTGATTCCGGGACAGGGGTCGGTGACGCCGGGGAGCTGTTTTTT	once	TRBV24-1	TRBJ2-2	TRBD1
CASSSGLAGGPVVETQYF	TGTGCCAGCAGTTCGGGACTAGCGGGGGGGCCGGTCGTGGAGACCCAGTACTTC	NA	TRBV27	TRBJ2-5	TRBD2
CATGVFFGAGELFF	TGTGCCACCGGTGTTTTCTTTGGAGCCGGGGAGCTGTTTTTT	NA	TRBV6-4	TRBJ2-2	NA
CASNQGRDQPQHF	TGTGCCAGCAACCAGGGGAGGGATCAGCCCCAGCATTTT	few	TRBV7-4	TRBJ1-5	NA
CASSSFGGGFPDEQFF	TGTGCCAGCAGTTCGTTTGGGGGCGGATTTCCGGATGAGCAGTTCTTC	few	TRBV28	TRBJ2-1	NA
CASSSKDRDLDYGYTF	TGCGCCAGCAGCTCCAAAGACAGGGACCTGGACTATGGCTACACCTTC	NA	TRBV5-1	TRBJ1-2	TRBD1
CASSPAGQSSYNEQFF	TGTGCCAGCTCACCAGCGGGTCAGAGCTCCTACAATGAGCAGTTCTTC	once	TRBV18	TRBJ2-1	NA
CASTPATGIITGELFF	TGTGCCAGCACCCCCGCTACCGGGATAATCACCGGGGAGCTGTTTTTT	NA	TRBV11-2	TRBJ2-2	NA
CAISPGRENSPLHF	TGTGCCATCAGTCCGGGACGGGAGAATTCACCCCTCCACTTT	NA	TRBV10-3	TRBJ1-6	NA
CASSAGTGTQETQYF	TGTGCCAGTAGTGCCGGGACAGGGACCCAAGAGACCCAGTACTTC	NA	TRBV19	TRBJ2-5	TRBD1
CASSYIGADSPLHF	TGTGCCAGCAGTTATATAGGGGCGGATTCACCCCTCCACTTT	NA	TRBV6-5	TRBJ1-6	NA
CASSLQGRLNTEAFF	TGTGCCAGTAGCCTACAGGGAAGATTGAACACTGAAGCTTTCTTT	NA	TRBV19	TRBJ1-1	NA
CASRTGGSSGNTIYF	TGTGCCAGCAGAACAGGGGGGAGCTCTGGAAACACCATATATTTT	NA	TRBV28	TRBJ1-3	TRBD1
CASSEFYRAGETQYF	TGTGCCAGCAGTGAATTCTACAGGGCGGGAGAGACCCAGTACTTC	NA	TRBV25-1	TRBJ2-5	NA
CASSPQGRGEQYF	TGTGCCAGCAGCCCTCAGGGGAGAGGCGAGCAGTACTTC	NA	TRBV7-2	TRBJ2-7	NA
CASSLGLVETQYF	TGTGCCAGCAGCTTAGGTCTAGTAGAGACCCAGTACTTC	NA	TRBV5-8	TRBJ2-5	NA
CASSVRQDNSPLHF	TGTGCCAGCAGCGTCCGACAGGATAATTCACCCCTCCACTTT	NA	TRBV9	TRBJ1-6	NA
CASSEGLAGSRETQYF	TGTGCCAGCAGCGAGGGGTTAGCGGGTTCTCGAGAGACCCAGTACTTC	NA	TRBV7-9	TRBJ2-5	TRBD2
CASTKQGEGEQFF	TGCGCCAGCACCAAACAGGGGGAGGGTGAGCAGTTCTTC	NA	TRBV5-1	TRBJ2-1	NA
CASSSSAGQLNSPLHF	TGCGCCAGCAGCTCCTCCGCGGGACAGCTTAATTCACCCCTCCACTTT	NA	TRBV5-1	TRBJ1-6	TRBD1
CASSPPDRGNQPQHF	TGTGCCAGTAGTCCTCCGGACAGGGGGAATCAGCCCCAGCATTTT	NA	TRBV19	TRBJ1-5	TRBD1
CASSVGSGEETQYF	TGTGCCAGCAGCGTAGGTAGCGGGGAAGAGACCCAGTACTTC	NA	TRBV9	TRBJ2-5	TRBD2
CASSLWEGNQPQHF	TGTGCCAGCAGCTTATGGGAGGGTAATCAGCCCCAGCATTTT	few	TRBV7-9	TRBJ1-5	NA
CASSQDPAQGANEQFF	TGCGCCAGCAGCCAAGATCCGGCCCAGGGGGCAAATGAGCAGTTCTTC	NA	TRBV4-1	TRBJ2-1	TRBD1
CATSRDRLQNEQFF	TGTGCCACCAGCAGAGATCGACTCCAGAATGAGCAGTTCTTC	NA	TRBV15	TRBJ2-1	NA
CASSPWAGGNEKLFF	TGTGCCAGCAGCCCCTGGGCAGGGGGGAATGAAAAACTGTTTTTT	NA	TRBV9	TRBJ1-4	TRBD1
CASKPGHNTEAFF	TGTGCCAGCAAGCCGGGACACAACACTGAAGCTTTCTTT	NA	TRBV28	TRBJ1-1	NA